One T cell receptor (beta chain) is described in this entry. What it binds is unknown. CDR1 is SGHRS, CDR2 YFSETQ, per germline. The CDR3 covers 18 residues. The V end was cut by 1 base, the J end by 0 bases, with 20 bases between. The entry originates in a study of T cell responses to AZD1222 COVID-19 vaccine. Study-level background: Second-dose recipients at about 4 or about 12 weeks were treated as one pooled group.

Findings and limits, study-wide: Nearly half of unique spike-specific TCRs reportedly avoided B.1.351 and B.1.1.7 mutated regions. The donors showed a predominance of white British ancestry and of females, with possible underestimation of clonal diversity.

The repertoire was sequenced with immunoSEQ multiplex PCR; TCRdb's copy has only in-frame clones and lacks some. Of approximately 90,000 clones listed, roughly 92% are singletons. The TCR was taken from an adult in good health. The sample was peripheral blood, taken on day 0 of AZD1222 vaccination. This chain joins TRBV5-1 and TRBJ2-7; D is uncertain. CDR3 in amino acids: CASSLRAARDAYSYEQYF. CDR3 DNA: TGCGCCAGCAGCTTGCGGGCGGCACGCGACGCCTACTCCTACGAGCAGTACTTC. The whole variable domain, filled in from reference TRBV5-1 and TRBJ2-7, reads KAGVTQTPRYLIKTRGQQVTLSCSPISGHRSVSWYQQTPGQGLQFLFEYFSETQRNKGNFPGRFSGRQFSNSRSEMNVSTLELGDSALYLCASSLRAARDAYSYEQYFGPGTRLTVT.